The source of this T cell receptor (beta chain) is a study of cytomegalovirus exposure and HLA in healthy donors. Study results and caveats: Upon later analysis, TCR association rates were observed to vary by HLA locus, being highest for DRB1 and lowest for HLA-C. Some TCR beta chains (about 170 of them) were listed as cytomegalovirus-associated.

PCR was performed using 60 Vbeta and 13 Jbeta primers. The protocol was immunoSEQ multiplex PCR, while the TCRdb copy is restricted to in-frame clones and leaves out a portion. Here the sample spans around 76,000 clones, about two thirds being singletons. Comment on this clone: Its antigen is currently unknown.

Germline-derived CDR1 and CDR2 are SEHNR and FQNEAQ (reference sequence). The CDR3 loop spans 16 amino acids. V lost 0 bases to trimming and J lost 2 bases, with 11 bases between them. The source of this sequence is a woman aged 50 to 60 in good health and CMV-seropositive. Sequencing was carried out using PBMCs. The chain carries TRBV7-9 and TRBJ1-3, with a tentative D call TRBD1 (5 bases). CDR3 residues: CASSLAQGLPGNTIYF. CDR3 nucleotide sequence: TGTGCCAGCAGCTTAGCGCAGGGTCTTCCTGGAAACACCATATATTTT.